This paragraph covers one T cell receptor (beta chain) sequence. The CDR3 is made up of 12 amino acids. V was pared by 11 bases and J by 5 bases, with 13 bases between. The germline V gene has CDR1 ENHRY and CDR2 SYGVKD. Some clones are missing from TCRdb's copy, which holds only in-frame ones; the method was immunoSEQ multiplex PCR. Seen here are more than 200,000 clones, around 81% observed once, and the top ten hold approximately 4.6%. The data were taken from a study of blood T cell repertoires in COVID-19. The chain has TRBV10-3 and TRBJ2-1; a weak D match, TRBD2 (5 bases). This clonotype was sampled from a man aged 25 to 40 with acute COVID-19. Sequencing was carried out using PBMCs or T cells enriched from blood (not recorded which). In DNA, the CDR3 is TGTGCCGCTGCGGGTCCCCACAATGAGCAGTTCTTC. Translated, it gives CAAAGPHNEQFF.